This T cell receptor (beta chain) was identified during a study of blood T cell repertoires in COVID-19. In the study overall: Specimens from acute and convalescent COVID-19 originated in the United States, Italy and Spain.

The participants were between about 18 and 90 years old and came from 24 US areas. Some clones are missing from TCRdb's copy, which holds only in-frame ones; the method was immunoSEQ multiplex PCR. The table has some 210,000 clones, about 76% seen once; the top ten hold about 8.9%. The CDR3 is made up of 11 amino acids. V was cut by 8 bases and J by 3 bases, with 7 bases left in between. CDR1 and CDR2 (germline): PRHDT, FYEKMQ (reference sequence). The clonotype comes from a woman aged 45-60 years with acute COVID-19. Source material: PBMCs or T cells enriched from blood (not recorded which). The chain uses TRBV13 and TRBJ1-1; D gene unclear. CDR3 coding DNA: TGTGCCAGCCACCGGTACACTGAAGCTTTCTTT. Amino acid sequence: CASHRYTEAFF.